The TCR beta chain under discussion was sequenced for a study of T cell repertoires in cytomegalovirus infection. Study background: Alongside well-studied HLA-B-restricted CMV epitopes, recently identified HLA-C-restricted CMV epitopes were also used. Study results and limitations: CMV-specific TCR beta clonotypes restricted by HLA-C were the ones dominating the ex vivo response. Using cumulative public TCR beta family frequency, the authors identified those who carried CMV together with the relevant HLA.

CDR3 length: 14 residues. Trimming cost V 4 bases and J 4 bases, with 11 bases left between them. Germline V gene lookup returns CDR1 SGHTA and CDR2 FQGTGA. Remarks on this clonotype: Its antigen is as yet unknown.

MiXCR was run by TCRdb on the reads, yielding one entry per CDR3 protein. The table lists about 570,000 distinct CDR3 sequences, about 40% of them singletons. The sample consisted of cultured PBMCs, taken from culture after CMV antigen stimulation. The rearrangement links TRBV7-3 to TRBJ1-5; D is unresolved. The receptor was isolated from a human donor in good health (CMV status not recorded). Some clones in this sample may be carry-over from other donors' samples. CDR3 protein: CASSSNTKNQPQHF. In DNA, the CDR3 is TGTGCCAGCAGCTCAAATACCAAGAATCAGCCCCAGCATTTT.